These T cell receptor beta chains were read from a single sample in a study of identical twins. In TCRdb, the 5' RACE reads were re-called with MiXCR into one record per CDR3 protein. The sample shows some 900,000 distinct CDR3 sequences, over 9% of them seen only once. The data were also submitted as part of a second study, on yellow fever vaccine responses in identical twins.

The sequenced sample consisted of PBMCs. These receptors were collected from a woman aged 18-29 years in good health. Each CDR3 is given with its conserved first and last residue. The order of the fields is V gene, J gene, clone size, CDR3 protein. Size is stated for part of the rows, as once, few or many counts, or as a class when the clone is expanded.

TRBV2,TRBJ1-2,.,CASVRDENYGYTF
TRBV5-1,TRBJ1-1,many,CASSLTGARTEAFF
TRBV29-1,TRBJ1-2,few,CSVEGMEDREGVGYTF
TRBV7-9,TRBJ2-3,few,CASSLRDRSDTQYF
TRBV4-1,TRBJ2-5,.,CASSQGSVVLGTNGETQYF
TRBV5-1,TRBJ1-6,few,CASSLAQGFGSPLHF
TRBV2,TRBJ2-7,.,CASSGQGGFYEQYF
TRBV7-3,TRBJ2-7,.,CASSFSQNYEQYF
TRBV4-1,TRBJ1-2,few,CASRPGESYGYTF
TRBV12-3/TRBV12-4,TRBJ2-7,many,CASSRTGRPYEQYF
TRBV6-2/TRBV6-3,TRBJ1-1,many,CASSGNGAAEAFF
TRBV20-1,TRBJ1-2,.,CSAERGFNYGYTF
TRBV12-3/TRBV12-4,TRBJ1-5,many,CASSSRGAYSNQPQHF
TRBV13,TRBJ2-6,few,CASSPRSASGANVLTF
TRBV4-2,TRBJ2-2,few,CASSRDAYGRQNTGELFF
TRBV20-1,TRBJ1-2,.,CSARWGIDYGYTF
TRBV5-5,TRBJ2-3,few,CASSWTDSTDTQYF
TRBV28,TRBJ1-1,few,CASSSTGGRAEAFF
TRBV5-1,TRBJ2-1,few,CASSGGRDRLLRGYNEQFF
TRBV7-9,TRBJ2-5,.,CASSLTLADRETQYF
TRBV20-1,TRBJ1-1,few,CSARDPLGGQGTEAFF
TRBV11-2,TRBJ2-1,.,CASSFRAGDHNEQFF
TRBV20-1,TRBJ2-1,.,CCASRSAGGAYNEQFF
TRBV24-1,TRBJ2-7,many,CATSPSGQDPSEGSYEQYF
TRBV2,TRBJ2-1,.,CASSERNEQFF
TRBV20-1,TRBJ2-5,.,CSARDAAAQGGQYF